This T cell receptor (beta chain) is from a study of regulatory T cells in long-lasting Graves disease. Study-wide points: The study found persistent patients shared more public clonotypes (2,741) than new patients (just over 950). Patients with persistent disease showed a bias toward TRBV28, TRBJ1-2 and TRBJ2-5.

Many counts were recorded for this clonotype. Its antigen is currently unknown. To make TCR beta libraries, researchers used iRepertoire HTBI primers and Arm-PCR of CDR3 regions. TCRdb re-called the multiplex PCR reads through MiXCR, storing one row per CDR3 protein. The sample holds some 370,000 distinct CDR3 sequences; around 20% are singletons and the top ten take less than 25%. Indicated time point: persistent/refractory GD, antithyroid drugs over 5 years with positive TRAb. RNA extracted from PBMCs served as the sequencing template. The germline V gene encodes CDR1 MNHNS and CDR2 SASEGT. With 10 bases clipped from V and 1 base from J, the junction kept 6 bases outside the gene matches. The CDR3 is 14 residues long.

The clonotype originates from a female donor with Graves disease. This material consisted of peripheral blood mononuclear cells (PBMCs), taken when the disease was refractory, from a patient treated with antithyroid drugs. The chain recombines TRBV6-1 with TRBJ2-2; 7 nucleotides agree with TRBD1. CDR3 protein: CATRDSRNTGELFF. DNA of the CDR3: TGTGCCACCAGGGACAGTCGGAACACCGGGGAGCTGTTTTTT.